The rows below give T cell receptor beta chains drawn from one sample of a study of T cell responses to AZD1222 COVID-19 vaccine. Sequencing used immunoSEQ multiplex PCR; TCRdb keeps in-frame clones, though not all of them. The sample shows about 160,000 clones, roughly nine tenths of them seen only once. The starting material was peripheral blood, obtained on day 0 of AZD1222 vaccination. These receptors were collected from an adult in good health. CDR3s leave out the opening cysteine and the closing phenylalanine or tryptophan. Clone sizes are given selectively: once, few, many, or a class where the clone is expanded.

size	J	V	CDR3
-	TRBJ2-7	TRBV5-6	ASSPGTANLYEQY
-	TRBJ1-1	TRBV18	ASSGGQGGRGPTEAF
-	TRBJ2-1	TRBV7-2	ASRDPTGVSYNEQF
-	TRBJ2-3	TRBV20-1	SASEGGPSTDTQY
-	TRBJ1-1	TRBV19	ASSQGISSEAF
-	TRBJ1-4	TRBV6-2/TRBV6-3	ASSPPPRARVVEKLF
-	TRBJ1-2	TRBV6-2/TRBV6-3	ASSPTGTNYGYT
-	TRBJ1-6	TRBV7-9	ASSLETSPLH
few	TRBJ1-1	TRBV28	ASSEAQGMSTEAF
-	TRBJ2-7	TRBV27	ASSGRTGYEQY
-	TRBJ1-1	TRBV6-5	ASSYGAGQTEAF
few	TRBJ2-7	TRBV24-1	ATSDVGTGKHEQY
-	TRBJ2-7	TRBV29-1	SVGGGVAGEQY
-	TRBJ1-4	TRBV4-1	ASSQDAGLAQKLF
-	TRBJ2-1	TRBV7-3	ASSSSGSGNEQF
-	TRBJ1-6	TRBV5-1	ASSLDTNSPLH
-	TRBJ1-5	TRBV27	ASSLFGDQPQH
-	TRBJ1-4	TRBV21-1	ASPKTKMALSGEKLF
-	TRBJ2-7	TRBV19	ASSTGTGMREQY
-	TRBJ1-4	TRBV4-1	ASSQEGYEKLF
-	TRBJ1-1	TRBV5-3	ARSLYCRGVEAF
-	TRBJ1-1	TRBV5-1	ASSLVLGQGREAF
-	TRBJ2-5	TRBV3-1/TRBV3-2	ASSPLSSGTQTQY
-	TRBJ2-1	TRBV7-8	ASSLDPSGRAGEQF
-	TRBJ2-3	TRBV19	ASTSMGESTDTQY
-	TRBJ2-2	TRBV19	ASSMIPGTGIGELF
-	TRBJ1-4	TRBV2	ASSPRGWGTNEKLF
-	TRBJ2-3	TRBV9	ASSVVTTDTQY
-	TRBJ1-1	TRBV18	ASSPLQTHSAEAF
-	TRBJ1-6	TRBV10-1	ASTGQGRISSPLH
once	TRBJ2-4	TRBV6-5	ASSLGQGANIQY
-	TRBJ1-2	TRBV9	ASSRGPGYGYT
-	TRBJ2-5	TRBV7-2	ASSLVAGGGETQY
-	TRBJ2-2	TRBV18	ASSPRTVNTGELF
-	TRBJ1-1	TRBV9	ASSQDPTEAF
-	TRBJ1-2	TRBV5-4	ASSVRGQDGYT
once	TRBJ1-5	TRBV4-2	ASSHSGNRGDQPQH
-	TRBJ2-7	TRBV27	ASSPARGTGSYEQY
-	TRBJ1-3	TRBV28	ASSDPGQSGNTIY
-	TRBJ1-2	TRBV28	ASRLNYGYT
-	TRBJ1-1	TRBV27	ASSLTGPNTEAF
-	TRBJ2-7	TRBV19	ASKETGGSYEQY
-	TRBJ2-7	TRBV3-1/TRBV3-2	ASSQGRHYEQY
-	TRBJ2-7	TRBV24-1	ATRHRDRTDYSYEQY
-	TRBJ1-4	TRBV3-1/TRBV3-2	ASSQAFLEGYNEKLF
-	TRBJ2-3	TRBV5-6	ASSLWGTSTDTQY
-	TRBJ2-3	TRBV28	ASSFGPGTDTQY
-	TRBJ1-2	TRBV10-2	ASSESTVGYGYT
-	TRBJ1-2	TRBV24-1	ATSDLPGQVSNYGYT
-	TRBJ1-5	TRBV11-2	ASSLIQGRPYSNQPQH
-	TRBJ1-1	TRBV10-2	ASSSVILGGTEAF
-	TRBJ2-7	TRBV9	ASSVGDGSYEQY
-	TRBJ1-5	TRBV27	ASSTGGIGNQPQH
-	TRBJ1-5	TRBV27	ASSFSHSNQPQH
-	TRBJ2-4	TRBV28	ASSNTGGLAKNIQY
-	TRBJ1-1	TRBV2	ASREWADTEAF
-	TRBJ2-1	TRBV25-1	ASSGGTAEQF